A single TCR beta chain is shown here with its context. No antigen is known for it. A much larger clone differs by one base, so this may be a read error. Germline values: CDR1 DFQATT, CDR2 SNEGSKA (reference sequence). The CDR3 loop spans 12 amino acids. V lost 0 bases to trimming and J lost 10 bases; unmatched junction nucleotides: 4. Researchers report isolating at least 6 million PBMCs per sample. The data are from a study of blood T cells in healthy people across ages. Whole-study findings and limits: The study found more naive CD4+ cells and higher diversity in long-lived than aged donors.

PCR was performed a second time for roughly 6 to 12 cycles using a sample-barcoded 5' primer and a J-beta primer mix. Sequencing of every sample gave 2.5 million or more CDR3-containing paired-end reads. TCRdb re-derived calls from the 5' RACE reads in MiXCR, one entry per CDR3 protein. The sample includes hundreds of thousands of distinct CDR3 sequences, roughly 30% of them seen just once. Sample: blood. The clonotype originates from a woman older than 75 in good health. The chain joins TRBV20-1 to TRBJ2-3, with TRBD2 matching 7 bases. CDR3 in amino acids: CSAREGLNAQYF. In DNA form, the CDR3 reads TGCAGTGCTAGAGAGGGACTAAATGCGCAGTATTTT.